Sequencing of this T cell receptor beta chain was carried out in a study of T-cell memory formation after mild COVID-19. The study's findings and limits: Memory from before infection featured some responding clones, which suggests cross-reactive memory joined.

As concerns this clonotype: Its antigen is still unknown.

Germline V gene data show CDR1 as KGHDR and CDR2 as SFDVKD. The CDR3 consists of 15 residues. V lost 4 bases and J 6 bases, leaving 15 bases between the germline ends. TCRalpha and TCRbeta libraries used 5'RACE with constant-segment primers and UMIs. TCRdb analysed the 5' RACE reads with MiXCR anew, one entry per CDR3 protein. The sample lists hundreds of thousands of distinct CDR3 sequences, approximately 14% occurring once. The sample comprised PBMCs or a T cell subset sorted from them (not recorded which). V and J are TRBV24-1 and TRBJ2-1; D gene uncertain. The TCR sequence derives from a man between 18 and 29 years old who had mild COVID-19 (a few samples of this study predate the infection). Cell type and time point are not known. The CDR3 nucleotides read TGTGCCACCAGTGAGGGCAGGACCATTTCCAATGAGCAGTTCTTC. This encodes CATSEGRTISNEQFF.